This T cell receptor (beta chain) stems from a study of cytomegalovirus exposure and HLA in healthy donors. Study information: In a later analysis, the roughly 120 validation repertoires were reported to have used the same platform as the roughly 600 first-cohort repertoires.

The V and J ends lost 4 bases and 4 bases, in that order; junction bases with no gene match: 3. The CDR3 has 15 residues. The germline gives CDR1 LNHDA, CDR2 SQIVND (reference sequence). Profiling relied on immunoSEQ multiplex PCR, and the TCRdb table lists in-frame clones only, not all of them. The repertoire has roughly 140,000 clones, roughly 91% of them found once; the top ten carry 3% to 3.5%. Of note for this clone: The antigen is undetermined.

Whole-study findings and limits: The classifier reportedly diagnosed cytomegalovirus status with high specificity and sensitivity. Confirmation was obtained in vitro that three CMV-associated chains are specific for CMV antigens.

The sample taken for sequencing was PBMCs. This TCR derives from a young woman in good health and CMV-seropositive. The chain links TRBV19 to TRBJ1-4; 10 bases agree with TRBD1. CDR3 coding DNA: TGTGCCAGTAGTACCGGACAGGGGGGTAATGAAAAACTGTTTTTT. Protein product: CASSTGQGGNEKLFF. Drawing the rest from reference TRBV19 and TRBJ1-4, the complete variable domain is DGGITQSPKYLFRKEGQNVTLSCEQNLNHDAMYWYRQDPGQGLRLIYYSQIVNDFQKGDIAEGYSVSREKKESFPLTVTSAQKNPTAFYLCASSTGQGGNEKLFFGSGTQLSVL.